This T cell receptor (beta chain) derives from a study of blood T cells in healthy people across ages (dated by TCRdb to 2013 to 2016). Some background on the complete study: In model experiments, roughly one uniquely barcoded TCR beta cDNA molecule per two T cells was captured by template switching. The donors were divided into four age groups: young (average around 17 years), middle-aged (under 40), aged (approximately 62) and long-lived (more than 75). Age-related changes in TCR beta repertoire diversity were measured in the study by deep sequencing normalized with unique cDNA molecular identifiers. To avoid experimental bias, donors of different ages were randomly spread across the sequencing lanes. Two additional independent replicas of 1 million unique cDNA reads from the same blood draw were analyzed for two donors (one aged 18 to 30 and one aged 80 or older). General study outcomes and caveats: Donor CMV infection status was unknown, potentially confounding age-related changes in expanded clonotypes. Observed TCR beta diversity per million T cells fell roughly linearly with age, and a significant reduction was already apparent by age roughly 40. Conclusive comparison of naive and antigen-experienced compartments was prevented by the profiling of bulk unsorted PBMCs. Compared with the aged group, the long-lived group had more naive CD4+ T cells, fewer expanded clones and increased TCR diversity, a pattern suggesting age selection. There was a strong correlation between observed TCR beta diversity and the percentage of naive T cells measured by flow cytometry. Estimates of total diversity based on one million sequenced T cells were considered lower bounds and underestimates.

Systemically healthy Caucasian individuals from Russia, some 38 in total and aged roughly 6 to 90 years, were included as donors. Each donor gave 8 to 10 milliliters of peripheral blood, drawn into EDTA-treated Vacutainer tubes. Ficoll-Paque density-gradient centrifugation was used to isolate PBMCs, with at least 6.5 million per sample. Total RNA was extracted from PBMCs with Trizol reagent, with at least 6 micrograms obtained per sample. For every donor, an aliquot of PBMCs went through flow cytometry to measure the percentages of naive CD45RAhigh/CD27high T cells. Receptor libraries were prepared by 5' RACE. The data were produced on an Illumina HiSeq 2500. The second PCR ran for about 6 to 11 cycles and used a J-beta primer mix along with a sample-barcoded 5' primer. Each TCR beta cDNA molecule received a unique molecular identifier from a template-switch 5' adaptor carrying 12 random nucleotides. At least 3 million CDR3-containing paired-end reads were obtained from each sample. The Mint cDNA synthesis kit, primed by a TRBC-specific oligonucleotide, was used to synthesize first-strand cDNA from all RNA. All cDNA was treated with uracil-DNA glycosylase and then went through a first 18-cycle PCR with the universal primers M1SS and BC2_uni_R. The study's own analysis went as follows. For normalization, 1 million high-quality reads, each with a distinct molecular identifier, were randomly selected from each sample. Reads sharing molecular identifiers were discarded rather than binned into consensus sequences. MiTCR, with a Q25 quality threshold and the strictest error-elimination algorithm, was used for CDR3 identification, clonotype clustering and error correction. Lower-bound total TCR beta diversity was estimated with a nonparametric unseen species model using Euler transformation. TCRdb's own reprocessing of the public reads used fastp at Q25 and MiXCR and kept productive beta chains. Rows with a matching CDR3 protein are joined into one entry that keeps the most common DNA and genes. TCRdb's processing, not the authors' own work, is the source of the V and J calls. The sample table lists 600,000 to 850,000 distinct CDR3 sequences, roughly 44% of them with a count of one. The ten largest clones add up to 20% to 25% of the sample.

With regard to this clonotype: Its antigen has not been determined. No per-base quality is available; no much larger clone lies one base away.

The CDR3 has 16 amino acids, counting the end cysteine and phenylalanine. Only CDR3 DNA remains: 48 bases, in frame from the first base. According to the germline V gene, CDR1 reads SGHRS and CDR2 reads YFSETQ. V loses 1 base at its end and J loses 4 bases; junction bases beyond the gene matches: 8. Input material: blood. This clonotype originated in a woman aged 60-75 years in good health. The rearranged segments are TRBV5-1 and TRBJ1-1; 9 bases in between match TRBD1. The CDR3 has the sequence CASSLLPQGATTEAFF. The DNA is as follows: TGCGCCAGCAGCTTGTTGCCACAGGGGGCTACCACTGAAGCTTTCTTT.